The subject of this entry is one T cell receptor (beta chain). The antigen remains undetermined. With 4 bases clipped from V and 3 bases from J, the junction kept 7 bases outside the gene matches. CDR3 size: 16 residues. Germline V gene lookup returns CDR1 SGHNT and CDR2 YENEEA. This entry is derived from a study of lymphopenia after photon versus proton radiotherapy. Study conclusions and caveats: After lymphocyte nadir, photon-treated repertoires showed oligoclonal expansion, especially CD8+ Temra. Better survival with proton therapy was suggested as possible, not demonstrated.

Method: immunoSEQ multiplex PCR; TCRdb's copy keeps in-frame clones and lacks some. Of about 5,000 clones in the sample, more than 75% were seen once. The clonotype was recovered from a man aged 25-40 years with gastric cancer. This material consisted of peripheral blood, taken from a patient treated with photon-based radiotherapy. The chain employs TRBV11-3 and TRBJ2-1, with 9 bases matching TRBD1. Written as DNA, the CDR3 is TGTGCCAGCAGCTCCGAACAGGGGGCAGTCTACAATGAGCAGTTCTTC. Encoded protein: CASSSEQGAVYNEQFF.